These T cell receptor beta chains were read from a single sample in a study of neurological immune-mediated disorders. MiXCR, run by TCRdb on the 5' RACE reads, gives a single entry per CDR3 protein. The table lists approximately 90,000 distinct CDR3 sequences, roughly 3.5% of them singletons. Sequencing was carried out using PBMCs. The receptors here all came from a woman between 18 and 29 years old with multiple sclerosis. Each CDR3 is given with its conserved first and last residue. The order of the fields is D gene, clone size, J gene, V gene, CDR3 DNA, CDR3 protein. The D gene is left open where the match is weak. The size field is filled for only some rows; it gives once, few, many or a size class.

.	many	TRBJ2-3	TRBV7-3	TGTGCCAGCAGCGCCCAAGGGGATACGCAGTATTTT	CASSAQGDTQYF
.	many	TRBJ1-6	TRBV6-6	TGTGCCAGCAGTTACTCGATGTACCAGATTAATTCACCCCTCCACTTT	CASSYSMYQINSPLHF
.	many	TRBJ1-5	TRBV2	TGTGCCAGCACGGCCAGTATAAGCAATCAGCCCCAGCATTTT	CASTASISNQPQHF
TRBD2	many	TRBJ2-1	TRBV12-3/TRBV12-4	TGTGCCAGCAGTGCGCTAGCGGGAGCGAGGAATGAGCAGTTCTTC	CASSALAGARNEQFF
.	many	TRBJ1-2	TRBV6-5	TGTGCCAGCAGACCGGCCCTGTCGGGGCTCGGCTACACCTTC	CASRPALSGLGYTF
TRBD2	.	TRBJ2-7	TRBV27	TGTGCCAGCAGCCCCGGACTAGCGGGAGCTCGCGAGCAGTACTTC	CASSPGLAGAREQYF
TRBD1	.	TRBJ1-4	TRBV7-9	TGTGCCAGCAGCTATAGACAGGGGAATGAAAAACTGTTTTTT	CASSYRQGNEKLFF
TRBD1	many	TRBJ2-1	TRBV7-9	TGTGCCAGCAGCCCAGTGGGTCAGGGGGCAGCCAATGAGCAGTTCTTC	CASSPVGQGAANEQFF
.	many	TRBJ2-1	TRBV28	TGTGCCAGCAGTTCAGGGGCAAGCTCCTACAATGAGCAGTTCTTC	CASSSGASSYNEQFF
.	.	TRBJ2-5	TRBV18	TGTGCCAGCTCACCCCTCCAGACTAGGTGGGAGACCCAGTACTTC	CASSPLQTRWETQYF
TRBD2	many	TRBJ2-3	TRBV15	TGTGCCACCAGCAGATCGCTGGGAGGGCCCAGCACAGATACGCAGTATTTT	CATSRSLGGPSTDTQYF
.	many	TRBJ2-5	TRBV7-9	TGTGCCAGCAGCTCCGAATTCCAGAGGACAGCACTCGGAGAGACCCAGTACTTC	CASSSEFQRTALGETQYF
.	many	TRBJ2-4	TRBV5-1	TGCGCCAGCAGCTTGGTTCAGTCCATTTGGTTTTTC	CASSLVQSIWFF
.	many	TRBJ2-2	TRBV9	TGTGCCAGCAGCGGACGAACAGGGTCGAACACCGGGGAGCTGTTTTTT	CASSGRTGSNTGELFF
.	many	TRBJ2-7	TRBV6-2/TRBV6-3	TGTGCCAGCGCTTTTTCCTACGAGCAGTACTTC	CASAFSYEQYF
.	many	TRBJ2-3	TRBV3-1	TGTGCCAGCAGCCAAGATGGCGGGGATACGCAGTATTTT	CASSQDGGDTQYF
TRBD2	many	TRBJ2-3	TRBV4-1	TGCGCCAGCAGTCAAGAGGCGGGGGGAAGACCAGATACGCAGTATTTT	CASSQEAGGRPDTQYF
.	many	TRBJ1-1	TRBV7-3	TGTGCCAGCAGCCCTGAAGAAGGGACTGAAGCTTTCTTT	CASSPEEGTEAFF
.	many	TRBJ2-4	TRBV29-1	TGCAGCGGGGGTGGCGAGGGTAACATTCAGTACTTC	CSGGGEGNIQYF
TRBD1	many	TRBJ1-4	TRBV5-1	TGCGCCAGCACCAGGACAGGGGCTAATGAAAAACTGTTTTTT	CASTRTGANEKLFF
.	few	TRBJ2-5	TRBV4-3	TGCGCCAGCAGCCCGCGACAGCAAGAGACCCAGTACTTC	CASSPRQQETQYF
TRBD1	few	TRBJ2-4	TRBV6-1	TGTGCCAGTACCCCAGGGGGTTCCAAAAACATTCAGTACTTC	CASTPGGSKNIQYF
.	many	TRBJ1-1	TRBV5-1	TGCGCCAGCAGCTTGTTCACGGATGAGAGGACTGAAGCTTTCTTT	CASSLFTDERTEAFF
.	.	TRBJ2-7	TRBV11-2	TGTGCCAGCAGCGCGGACTACTTCTACGAGCAGTACTTC	CASSADYFYEQYF
.	few	TRBJ1-6	TRBV7-2	TGTGCCAGCAGCTTAAGCAGACAGGAAAATTCACCCCTCCACTTT	CASSLSRQENSPLHF
TRBD2	many	TRBJ2-1	TRBV3-1	TGTGCCAGCAGCCAACGCCGACTAGCGGGAGTAGCTGAGCAGTTCTTC	CASSQRRLAGVAEQFF
TRBD2	many	TRBJ2-1	TRBV7-9	TGTGCCAGCAGCTTAGTAGGGACTAGCTTTGAGCAGTTCTTC	CASSLVGTSFEQFF
TRBD2	many	TRBJ2-1	TRBV5-1	TGCGCCAGCAGCTTGGCCACTAGCGGGGGGCTTTACAATGAGCAGTTCTTC	CASSLATSGGLYNEQFF
TRBD2	many	TRBJ2-7	TRBV29-1	TGCAGCGTTGGTCCGGGAGGGCCCGTCGAGCAGTACTTC	CSVGPGGPVEQYF
.	many	TRBJ2-7	TRBV20-1	TGCAGTGCTAGAGATTGGTACGTTCCTACCTACGAGCAGTACTTC	CSARDWYVPTYEQYF
.	many	TRBJ2-1	TRBV6-6	TGTGCCAGCAGTGAGGCGCGGGGATATGAGCAGTTCTTC	CASSEARGYEQFF
.	many	TRBJ1-1	TRBV25-1	TGTGCCAGCAGTCAAGGGAGAAACACTGAAGCTTTCTTT	CASSQGRNTEAFF
.	many	TRBJ2-6	TRBV10-3	TGTGCCATCAGTGAGGGACAGTTCCTGGCCAACGTCCTGACTTTC	CAISEGQFLANVLTF
.	few	TRBJ1-6	TRBV3-1	TGTGCCAGCAGCCTGCATAATTCACCCCTCCACTTT	CASSLHNSPLHF
.	many	TRBJ2-1	TRBV11-2	TGTGCCAGCAGCTTAGAGCTGTACAATGAGCAGTTCTTC	CASSLELYNEQFF
TRBD2	few	TRBJ2-3	TRBV4-3	TGCGCCAGCAGCCACCTAAGCCCTAGCGGGGTTTCTAGCACAGATACGCAGTATTTT	CASSHLSPSGVSSTDTQYF
.	many	TRBJ2-5	TRBV20-1	TGCAGTGCTAGAACTAGCTCGGAGACCCAGTACTTC	CSARTSSETQYF
TRBD1	many	TRBJ1-1	TRBV6-1	TGTGCCAGCAGTGAAACGGCAGGGGGGGGAAACACTGAAGCTTTCTTT	CASSETAGGGNTEAFF
TRBD1	many	TRBJ1-2	TRBV5-1	TGCGCCAGCAGCCTACAGACAGGGTCCTATGGCTACACCTTC	CASSLQTGSYGYTF
.	many	TRBJ2-1	TRBV4-3	TGCGCCAGCAGCCCGGAGACTAGCTCCTACAATGAGCAGTTCTTC	CASSPETSSYNEQFF
.	many	TRBJ1-2	TRBV7-9	TGTGCCAGCAGCTTAGGGGTCTCTAACTATGGCTACACCTTC	CASSLGVSNYGYTF
.	many	TRBJ2-7	TRBV5-1	TGCGCCAGCAGTGAGGAGAACGGCTACGAGCAGTACTTC	CASSEENGYEQYF
.	many	TRBJ1-4	TRBV5-1	TGCGCCAGCAGCTTGGAGGGGAAACTGTTTTTT	CASSLEGKLFF
TRBD1	many	TRBJ1-1	TRBV3-1	TGTGCCAGCAGCCAATCCGGGACAGGGGGTTCTGAAGCTTTCTTT	CASSQSGTGGSEAFF
.	many	TRBJ1-2	TRBV4-1	TGCGCCAGCAGCGCCCTGGGGTTGGTGGGAGGCTACACCTTC	CASSALGLVGGYTF
.	many	TRBJ1-1	TRBV5-4	TGTGCCAGCACCAAGGACGGCGGGGGCGCCAGCACTGAAGCTTTCTTT	CASTKDGGGASTEAFF